These 13 T cell receptor beta chains were sequenced from one sample in a study of glioma-infiltrating T cells after dendritic cell vaccination. TCRdb keeps only in-frame clones here, not all; method: immunoSEQ multiplex PCR. The sample holds about 67,000 clones; approximately 80% are singletons and the top ten take 7% to 9.5%. Sequenced material: blood, taken before dendritic cell vaccination. Receptor source: a human donor with glioblastoma.

The rearrangement uses TRBV6-1 and TRBJ1-3; a possible D gene is TRBD1 (5 bases). In germline, CDR1 is MNHNS, CDR2 SASEGT. This CDR3 is built from 12 residues. Trimming stripped 6 bases from V and 14 bases from J, with 17 bases between. CDR3 DNA sequence: TGTGCCAGCAGGCCCTGGCGGCGGGACCTATATTTT. This gives the protein CASRPWRRDLYF.

The chain uses TRBV7-9 and TRBJ2-7; 10 nucleotides align to TRBD1. V shed 5 bases, J shed 3 bases, and the junction held 7 bases outside the gene matches. Germline V lookup: CDR1 SEHNR, CDR2 FQNEAQ (reference sequence). The CDR3 covers 15 residues. This chain's CDR3 is CASSETGTGVYEQYF. In DNA form, the CDR3 reads TGTGCCAGCAGCGAGACCGGGACAGGGGTCTACGAGCAGTACTTC. Together with reference TRBV7-9 and TRBJ2-7, the CDR3 gives the full variable domain: DTGVSQNPRHKITKRGQNVTFRCDPISEHNRLYWYRQTLGQGPEFLTYFQNEAQLEKSRLLSDRFSAERPKGSFSTLEIQRTEQGDSAMYLCASSETGTGVYEQYFGPGTRLTVT.

The rearrangement links TRBV4-3 to TRBJ2-5, with TRBD2 identical over 8 bases. The J segment lost 1 base and the V segment lost 1 base, leaving 8 bases of the junction unmatched. The CDR3 has 17 residues. The germline V gene encodes CDR1 LGHNA and CDR2 YSLEER. CDR3 amino acids: CASSQVSAGVGQETQYF. Here the CDR3 DNA reads TGCGCCAGCAGCCAAGTATCAGCGGGGGTGGGCCAAGAGACCCAGTACTTC.

This clone has just a few counts. This chain uses TRBV6-1 with TRBJ2-7, with 8 bases matching TRBD1. This CDR3 contains 15 residues. Germline V gene lookup returns CDR1 MNHNS and CDR2 SASEGT. V trimming: 6 bases; J trimming: 3 bases; junction bases outside the gene matches: 10. This CDR3 reads CASRETGTGYYEQYF. The CDR3 region has the DNA TGTGCCAGCAGGGAAACCGGGACAGGATACTACGAGCAGTACTTC.

J is TRBJ1-2 and V is TRBV7-2, with D unresolved. Germline V gene data show CDR1 as SGHTA and CDR2 as FQGNSA. The CDR3 runs to 14 residues. The germline V and J ends were trimmed by 2 bases and 4 bases, with 11 bases remaining between them. CDR3 sequence reads: CASSLTSPGYGYTF. The CDR3 region has the DNA TGTGCCAGCAGCTTAACCTCGCCAGGCTATGGCTACACCTTC.

This clone was counted once. The J gene is TRBJ2-3, the V gene TRBV5-1; tentatively, D is TRBD2 (7 bases). Germline V gives CDR1 SGHRS, CDR2 YFSETQ. Trimming pared 4 bases from V and 2 bases from J, leaving 14 bases between. This CDR3 is 15 amino acids long. Written as DNA, the CDR3 is TGCGCCAGCAGCCCCGGGGGGCCTTACACAGATACGCAGTATTTT. Translation gives CASSPGGPYTDTQYF.

CDR3 nucleotide sequence: TGCAGCGCCTTGACTAGCGGGGGGACCCTCTACAATGAGCAGTTCTTC. Translating it yields CSALTSGGTLYNEQFF. The gene calls are TRBV29-1 and TRBJ2-1, with 13 bases lining up with TRBD2. This CDR3 spans 16 amino acids. Germline assignment: CDR1 SQVTM and CDR2 ANQGSEA. Unmatched junction bases numbered 9, after V lost 7 bases and J lost 3 bases.

This sequence joins TRBV11-2 and TRBJ2-7, with D perhaps matching TRBD1 (6 bases). V was cut by 1 base and J by 1 base, with 11 bases left in between. Germline V lookup: CDR1 SGHAT, CDR2 FQNNGV. The length of the CDR3 is 15 residues. In nucleotides, the CDR3 is TGTGCCAGCAGCTTAGGCCTGGGGGCTTCCTACGAGCAGTACTTC. It codes for CASSLGLGASYEQYF. Full variable domain (outside the CDR3, taken from reference TRBV11-2 and TRBJ2-7): EAGVAQSPRYKIIEKRQSVAFWCNPISGHATLYWYQQILGQGPKLLIQFQNNGVVDDSQLPKDRFSAERLKGVDSTLKIQPAKLEDSAVYLCASSLGLGASYEQYFGPGTRLTVT.

This clone was seen once. CDR3 protein: CASSLLTEAFF. Here the CDR3 DNA reads TGTGCCAGCAGCTTACTGACTGAAGCTTTCTTT. V and J are TRBV7-2 and TRBJ1-1, with D unclear. Trimming shortened V by 2 bases and J by 5 bases, and 3 bases separated the two germline ends. Germline V CDR1 and CDR2: SGHTA, FQGNSA. This CDR3 has 11 residues.

The rearrangement joins TRBV5-1 to TRBJ2-7; maybe TRBD1 (5 bases). The CDR3 loop spans 14 amino acids. Germline values: CDR1 SGHRS, CDR2 YFSETQ. The V and J ends lost 4 bases and 0 bases respectively, with 11 bases between them. CDR3 nucleotides: TGCGCCAGCAGCGTCATTAGGGGCTCCTACGAGCAGTACTTC. It encodes CASSVIRGSYEQYF.

This chain links TRBV7-8 with TRBJ1-1, with D possibly being TRBD1 (6 bases). Germline V lookup: CDR1 SGHVS, CDR2 FQNEAQ. The CDR3 has 13 amino acids. Trimming shortened V by 6 bases and J by 5 bases, and 13 bases separated the two germline ends. Here the CDR3 reads CASRDSGATEAFF. CDR3 nucleotides: TGTGCCAGCAGGGACAGCGGAGCGACTGAAGCTTTCTTT.

The CDR3 DNA reads as TGTGCCAGTAGTAGACAGGGCACAGATACGCAGTATTTT. Protein product: CASSRQGTDTQYF. The chain carries TRBV19 and TRBJ2-3, with TRBD1 as a possible D gene (6 bases). CDR3 size: 13 residues. The V end was cut by 4 bases, the J end by 1 base, with 6 bases between. In germline, CDR1 is LNHDA, CDR2 SQIVND (reference sequence). The full variable domain, completed using reference TRBV19 and TRBJ2-3, is DGGITQSPKYLFRKEGQNVTLSCEQNLNHDAMYWYRQDPGQGLRLIYYSQIVNDFQKGDIAEGYSVSREKKESFPLTVTSAQKNPTAFYLCASSRQGTDTQYFGPGTRLTVL.

This clone was counted between two and nine times. J is TRBJ1-3 and V is TRBV6-1; D uncertain. V lost 3 bases, J lost 3 bases, and 6 bases lay in between. The CDR3 loop spans 13 amino acids. Germline V lookup: CDR1 MNHNS, CDR2 SASEGT. The CDR3, as DNA: TGTGCCAGCAGTGAGGCGGGTGGAAACACCATATATTTT. Translated: CASSEAGGNTIYF.